This paragraph reports one T cell receptor (beta chain). The antigen remains undetermined. The assay was immunoSEQ multiplex PCR, and TCRdb's table has in-frame clones only and misses some. This sample has around 36,000 clones, with 80% to 95% found just once. The sample originates from a study of PD-1 blockade in classical Hodgkin lymphoma. Study-level findings and limits: Significantly greater TCR diversity emerged by C4D1 in CD4+ cells but not CD8+ cells. Relapsed/refractory patients reportedly had lower baseline diversity than newly diagnosed patients. The diversity seen at baseline in complete responders resembled that of newly diagnosed patients.

All patients experienced relapse after autologous stem cell transplantation, and brentuximab vedotin exposure was variable. Out of thawed PBMCs, magnetic negative selection purified CD4+ T cells. The study recorded best responses of complete response, partial response or progressive disease. Germline assignment: CDR1 MNHEY and CDR2 SVGAGI. Trimming shortened V by 8 bases and J by 9 bases, and 17 bases separated the two germline ends. CDR3 size: 13 residues. The TCR originated in a human donor with classical Hodgkin lymphoma. The V call is TRBV6-5, the J call TRBJ2-1; D possibly uses TRBD1 or TRBD2 (6 bases each). The sample was CD4+ T cells from blood, taken at baseline. CDR3 loop: CASWQGKGGEQFF. CDR3 nucleotide sequence: TGTGCCAGCTGGCAGGGCAAGGGGGGTGAGCAGTTCTTC.